These 3 T cell receptor beta chains were sequenced from one sample in a study of metastatic and nonmetastatic thyroid tumors. TCRdb reanalyzed the PCR reads with MiXCR. The data contain under 20,000 clones, 29% of them seen just once; the ten biggest clones take up approximately 13%. All patients were treatment-naive before thyroid surgery. The specimen sequenced was tumor tissue. The receptors stem from a female donor with papillary thyroid cancer or a benign thyroid nodule (not recorded which). Some clones in this sample may be carry-over from other donors' samples.

The CDR3 region is CASSLAGVAYEQYF. CDR3 coding DNA: TGTGCCAGCAGCTTGGCGGGAGTGGCCTACGAGCAGTACTTC. The chain recombines TRBV11-2 with TRBJ2-7, with TRBD2 matching over 7 bases. With 3 bases clipped from V and 2 bases from J, the junction kept 4 bases outside the gene matches. The CDR3 extends over 14 amino acids. CDR1 is SGHAT and CDR2 is FQNNGV in the germline V gene.

This clone has a handful of counts. V gene TRBV10-2 combines with J gene TRBJ2-3, with 16 bases matching TRBD2. The V gene end was trimmed by 7 bases and the J gene end by 4 bases; junction bases not matched to a gene: 2. This CDR3 has 15 amino acids. From germline, CDR1 is WSHSY and CDR2 SAAADI. DNA for the CDR3: TGCGCCAGCATTGGGACTAGCGGGAGGGCAGATACGCAGTATTTT. It is translated as CASIGTSGRADTQYF.

The gene calls are TRBV11-1 and TRBJ2-7; TRBD2 matches at 9 bases. Germline trimming cut 10 bases from V and 2 bases from J; bases unmatched to any gene: 6. This CDR3 region has 13 residues. Looked up from germline, CDR1 is SGHAT and CDR2 is FQDESV (reference sequence). The CDR3 region is CATMTSGPYEQYF. The CDR3 DNA is TGTGCCACGATGACTAGCGGCCCCTACGAGCAGTACTTC.